The following is a T cell receptor (beta chain) sequence with its context. Its antigen is not identified. This sample is part of a study of regulatory T cells in long-lasting Graves disease. Overall study: Over 5 years of antithyroid drugs plus positive TSH receptor antibodies defined persistent Graves' disease. Study-level findings and limits: Newly diagnosed Graves' patients exceeded persistent ones in TCR diversity. A greater number of public clonotypes (roughly 2,800) was shared by persistent patients than by new patients (approximately 880). TRBV28, TRBJ1-2 and TRBJ2-5 were segments that persistent disease favored.

Trimming took off 1 base at V and 2 bases at J, with 3 bases between the two ends. The germline V gene encodes CDR1 SGHTA and CDR2 FQGTGA. This CDR3 contains 14 residues. Time point reported: persistent/refractory GD, antithyroid drugs over 5 years with positive TRAb. TCR sequences were obtained from RNA taken from PBMCs. Both iRepertoire HTBI primers and Arm-PCR of CDR3 regions were used to build the TCR beta libraries. One entry per CDR3 protein, called by TCRdb with MiXCR from the multiplex PCR reads. The sample contains about 340,000 distinct CDR3 sequences, roughly a fifth of which appear only once.

The V gene is TRBV7-3, the J gene TRBJ2-6, with D unclear. The source was peripheral blood mononuclear cells (PBMCs), collected when the disease was refractory, from a patient treated with antithyroid drugs. This clonotype was obtained from a female donor with Graves disease. The CDR3 sequence: CASSLSPGANVLTF. The CDR3 DNA reads as TGTGCCAGCAGCTTAAGTCCTGGGGCCAACGTCCTGACTTTC.